This TCR beta chain is drawn from a study of Ad26.COV2.S vaccination and SARS-CoV-2 variants. Across the study: Recipients of Ad26.COV2.S got it intramuscularly, once or twice 56 days apart.

TCRdb's table, derived via immunoSEQ multiplex PCR, lists solely in-frame clones and lacks some. The sample has more than 400,000 clones, 90% seen once; the top ten hold about 4.5%. Treatment denoted: around 19 received Ad26.COV2.S at low or high dose, single or two shots; roughly 5 received placebo; per-sample allocation not given. Sampling took place 63 days after the first vaccine or placebo injection. Broader study findings: Similar non-spike TCR breadth was observed in recipients of vaccine and of placebo. Total T cell responses may have been underestimated by the TCR breadth and depth analyses. Among vaccine recipients, spike-specific TCR breadth exceeded that of placebo recipients.

The CDR3 contains 18 residues. Germline V lookup: CDR1 MNHEY, CDR2 SMNVEV (reference sequence). J gave up 4 bases and V 5 bases, and 17 bases lay outside the gene matches. Note on this clone: Its antigen is unidentified.

The sample consisted of peripheral blood, taken in a trial of Ad26.COV2.S vaccine versus placebo. The chain recombines TRBV27 with TRBJ2-1, with TRBD2 matching over 7 bases. The sequence came from a person aged 18 to 59 who received the Ad26.COV2.S COVID-19 vaccine or a placebo. The CDR3 DNA sequence: TGTGCCAGCAGTCCCCAACCCCGGCGGACTAGGTGGTACAATGAGCAGTTCTTC. It translates to CASSPQPRRTRWYNEQFF.